Each of the 11 T cell receptor beta chains below was sequenced from the same sample in a study of shared clonotypes between healthy human individuals (dated by TCRdb to about 2020). Receptors were amplified or captured by the immunoSEQ multiplex PCR assay. This is the immuneACCESS table as TCRdb keeps it, with only in-frame sequences that have V and J called. A part of the clones is gone; compared with another copy, unresolved V genes explain less than half, and the rest is unexplained. The sample table shows about 1.5 million clones, and roughly 95% are seen once. Approximately 1.1% of the sample is held by the ten biggest clonotypes. The material sequenced was naive CD4+ T cells sorted from blood. According to the study, the label for this sample's cell subset or site signals: CD45RA+ positively selected. The receptors come from a man aged 30 to 39 in good health.

The chain links TRBV11-2 to TRBJ2-2; unclear D gene. Trimming pared 5 bases from V and 1 base from J, leaving 8 bases between. Germline V gene data show CDR1 as SGHAT and CDR2 as FQNNGV. The CDR3 is made up of 14 amino acids. Written as DNA, the CDR3 is TGTGCCAGCAGCCGTGGGCAGAACACCGGGGAGCTGTTTTTT. It is translated as CASSRGQNTGELFF.

The chain joins TRBV5-1 to TRBJ2-1; no firm D call. This CDR3 contains 15 residues. Trimming took off 3 bases at V and 6 bases at J, with 16 bases between the two ends. Germline V gives CDR1 SGHRS, CDR2 YFSETQ. The CDR3 protein is CASSYDTATANEQFF. The DNA for the CDR3 is TGCGCCAGCAGCTACGACACGGCCACAGCCAATGAGCAGTTCTTC.

The chain couples TRBV19 to TRBJ2-6; D gene unclear. V lost 5 bases and J lost 1, with 9 bases in between. Germline CDR1 LNHDA, CDR2 SQIVND (reference sequence). This CDR3 is built from 15 residues. This CDR3 reads CASSSPGSGANVLTF. The CDR3, as DNA: TGTGCCAGTAGTTCCCCCGGGTCTGGGGCCAACGTCCTGACTTTC.

This chain joins TRBV7-2 and TRBJ1-3; maybe TRBD1 (5 bases). Trimming took off 5 bases at V and 0 bases at J, with 8 bases between the two ends. CDR3 length equals 14 residues. Germline-derived CDR1 and CDR2 are SGHTA and FQGNSA. CDR3 loop: CASSHGGSGNTIYF. The CDR3 coding sequence is TGTGCCAGCAGCCACGGGGGCTCTGGAAACACCATATATTTT. Full variable domain (remainder filled in from reference TRBV7-2 and TRBJ1-3): GAGVSQSPSNKVTEKGKDVELRCDPISGHTALYWYRQSLGQGLEFLIYFQGNSAPDKSGLPSDRFSAERTGGSVSTLTIQRTQQEDSAVYLCASSHGGSGNTIYFGEGSWLTVV.

The chain joins TRBV27 to TRBJ2-5; D unclear. Germline lookup yields CDR1 MNHEY and CDR2 SMNVEV (reference sequence). The V gene lost 3 bases and the J gene lost 5 bases, with 13 bases spanning the gap. This CDR3 region has 14 residues. CDR3 region: CASSFAGILETQYF. The CDR3 DNA reads as TGTGCCAGCAGTTTCGCAGGAATTTTGGAGACCCAGTACTTC.

The V gene is TRBV7-9, the J gene TRBJ2-1; 14 nucleotides match TRBD2. V was clipped by 5 bases and J by 6 bases; unmatched bases: 9. Germline V gene sequence: CDR1 SEHNR, CDR2 FQNEAQ (reference sequence). This CDR3 is built from 17 residues. The CDR3 spells CASSLGTSGSYSNEQFF. CDR3 DNA: TGTGCCAGCAGCCTCGGGACTAGCGGGAGTTATAGCAATGAGCAGTTCTTC.

The V gene is TRBV19, the J gene TRBJ1-1, with 7 positions matching TRBD1. V lost 6 bases and J lost 4; bases outside the gene matches: 11. CDR3 size: 15 residues. Germline values: CDR1 LNHDA, CDR2 SQIVND (reference sequence). The DNA of the CDR3 is TGTGCCAGTAGGACCAGACAGGGTCCGGGCACTGAAGCTTTCTTT. It yields the protein CASRTRQGPGTEAFF.

The rearrangement joins TRBV6-1 to TRBJ1-5; D gene ambiguous. Germline CDR1 MNHNS, CDR2 SASEGT. V gave up 2 bases and J gave up 5 bases, with 19 bases separating them. The CDR3 loop spans 17 amino acids. The CDR3 loop is CASSERRPRRADQPQHF. DNA of the CDR3: TGTGCCAGCAGTGAAAGGAGACCAAGACGGGCAGATCAGCCCCAGCATTTT.

The J gene is TRBJ2-5, the V gene TRBV21-1; the D call in the table, TRBD2, was not verified against the DNA. TRBV21-1 is a pseudogene segment. The CDR3 runs 17 residues. The CDR3 region is CASSKTRAQAPSETQYF. The CDR3 nucleotides are TGTGCCAGCAGCAAAACGCGGGCCCAGGCCCCCAGCGAGACCCAGTACTTC.

Notes on this clone: Distinct nucleotide sequences in the sample also encode this CDR3. This chain links TRBV9 with TRBJ2-3; D is ambiguous. The V and J ends lost 0 bases and 0 bases respectively, with 8 bases between them. Germline V CDR1 and CDR2: SGDLS, YYNGEE. The CDR3 is made up of 15 amino acids. CDR3 amino acids: CASSVVGSSTDTQYF. CDR3 bases: TGTGCCAGCAGCGTAGTAGGTTCTAGCACAGATACGCAGTATTTT.

The chain uses TRBV5-1 and TRBJ2-7; 7 positions agree with TRBD2. The trim removed 5 bases at V and 2 bases at J, leaving 7 bases unmatched. The CDR3 loop spans 14 amino acids. CDR1 SGHRS and CDR2 YFSETQ come from the germline V gene. The CDR3 loop is CASRSLAAAYEQYF. The CDR3, as DNA: TGCGCCAGCAGGAGTCTAGCGGCTGCCTACGAGCAGTACTTC.